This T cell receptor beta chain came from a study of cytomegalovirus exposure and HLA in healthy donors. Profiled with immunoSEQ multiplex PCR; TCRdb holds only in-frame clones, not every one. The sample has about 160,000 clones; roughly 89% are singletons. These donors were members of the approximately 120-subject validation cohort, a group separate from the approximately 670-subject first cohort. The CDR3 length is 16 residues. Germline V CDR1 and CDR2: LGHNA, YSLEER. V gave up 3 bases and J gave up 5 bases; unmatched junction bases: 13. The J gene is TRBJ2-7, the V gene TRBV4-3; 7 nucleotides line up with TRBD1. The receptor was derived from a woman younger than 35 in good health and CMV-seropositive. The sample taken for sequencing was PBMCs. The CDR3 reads CASSHTGQDPWDEQYF. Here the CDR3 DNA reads TGCGCCAGCAGCCACACCGGACAGGACCCTTGGGACGAGCAGTACTTC.